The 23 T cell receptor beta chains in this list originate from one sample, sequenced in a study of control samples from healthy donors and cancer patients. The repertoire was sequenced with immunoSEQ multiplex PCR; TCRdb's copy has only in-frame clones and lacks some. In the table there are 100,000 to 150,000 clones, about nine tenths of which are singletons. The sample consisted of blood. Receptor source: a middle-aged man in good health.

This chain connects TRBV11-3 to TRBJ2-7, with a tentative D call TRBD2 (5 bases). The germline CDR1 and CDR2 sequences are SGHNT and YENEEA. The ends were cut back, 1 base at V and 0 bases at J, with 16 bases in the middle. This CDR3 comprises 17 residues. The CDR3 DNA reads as TGTGCCAGCAGCTTAGGCAGGCAAGCGGCAGACTCCTACGAGCAGTACTTC. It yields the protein CASSLGRQAADSYEQYF. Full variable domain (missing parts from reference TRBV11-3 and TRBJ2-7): EAGVVQSPRYKIIEKKQPVAFWCNPISGHNTLYWYLQNLGQGPELLIRYENEEAVDDSQLPKDRFSAERLKGVDSTLKIQPAELGDSAVYLCASSLGRQAADSYEQYFGPGTRLTVT.

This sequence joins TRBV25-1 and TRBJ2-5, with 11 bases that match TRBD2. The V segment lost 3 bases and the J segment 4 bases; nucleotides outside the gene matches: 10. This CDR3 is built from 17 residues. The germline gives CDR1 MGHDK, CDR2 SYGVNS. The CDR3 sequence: CASSDTLAGGAGETQYF. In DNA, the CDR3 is TGTGCCAGCAGTGATACCCTAGCGGGGGGCGCGGGAGAGACCCAGTACTTC.

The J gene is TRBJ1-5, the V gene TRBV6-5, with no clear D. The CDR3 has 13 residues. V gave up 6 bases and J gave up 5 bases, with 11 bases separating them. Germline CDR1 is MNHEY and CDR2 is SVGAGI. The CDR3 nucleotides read TGTGCCAGCAGCCTGACGGCAGATCAGCCCCAGCATTTT. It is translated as CASSLTADQPQHF.

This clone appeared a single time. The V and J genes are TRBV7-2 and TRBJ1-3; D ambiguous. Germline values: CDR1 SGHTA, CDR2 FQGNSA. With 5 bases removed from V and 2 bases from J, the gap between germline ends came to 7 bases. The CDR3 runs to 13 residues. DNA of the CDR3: TGTGCCAGCAGCCCAACCCCTGGAAACACCATATATTTT. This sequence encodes CASSPTPGNTIYF.

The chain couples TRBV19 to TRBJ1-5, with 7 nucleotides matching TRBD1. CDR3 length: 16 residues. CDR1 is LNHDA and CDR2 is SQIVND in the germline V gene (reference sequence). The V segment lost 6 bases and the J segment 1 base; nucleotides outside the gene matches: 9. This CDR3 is CASRLDRAGSNQPQHF. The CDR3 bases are TGTGCCAGTAGGTTAGACAGGGCCGGAAGCAATCAGCCCCAGCATTTT.

The CDR3: CASSVTSGGAHVTGELFF. CDR3 in DNA: TGTGCCAGCAGCGTGACTAGCGGGGGGGCCCACGTCACCGGGGAGCTGTTTTTT. The chain has TRBV9 and TRBJ2-2, with 14 bases lining up with TRBD2. V trimming: 2 bases; J trimming: 4 bases; junction bases outside the gene matches: 7. The germline V gene encodes CDR1 SGDLS and CDR2 YYNGEE. The CDR3 loop spans 18 amino acids.

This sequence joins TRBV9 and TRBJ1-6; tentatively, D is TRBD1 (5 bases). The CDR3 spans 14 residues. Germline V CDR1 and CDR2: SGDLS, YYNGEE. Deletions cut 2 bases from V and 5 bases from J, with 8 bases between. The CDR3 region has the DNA TGTGCCAGCAGCGTCGGGACGCATAATTCACCCCTCCACTTT. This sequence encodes CASSVGTHNSPLHF.

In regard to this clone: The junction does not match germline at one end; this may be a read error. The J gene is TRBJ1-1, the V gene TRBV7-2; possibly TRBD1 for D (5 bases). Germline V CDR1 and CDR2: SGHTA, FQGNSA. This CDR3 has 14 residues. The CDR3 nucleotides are TGTGCCATCAGCCTACAGGCGCTGGGCACTGAAGCTTTCTTT. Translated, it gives CAISLQALGTEAFF.

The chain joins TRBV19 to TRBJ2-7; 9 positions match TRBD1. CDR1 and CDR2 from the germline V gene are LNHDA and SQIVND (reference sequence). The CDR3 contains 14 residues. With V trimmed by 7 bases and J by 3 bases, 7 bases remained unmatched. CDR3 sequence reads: CASTAGTGLYEQYF. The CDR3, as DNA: TGTGCCAGTACCGCCGGGACAGGGCTCTACGAGCAGTACTTC. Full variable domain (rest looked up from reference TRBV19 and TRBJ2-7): DGGITQSPKYLFRKEGQNVTLSCEQNLNHDAMYWYRQDPGQGLRLIYYSQIVNDFQKGDIAEGYSVSREKKESFPLTVTSAQKNPTAFYLCASTAGTGLYEQYFGPGTRLTVT.

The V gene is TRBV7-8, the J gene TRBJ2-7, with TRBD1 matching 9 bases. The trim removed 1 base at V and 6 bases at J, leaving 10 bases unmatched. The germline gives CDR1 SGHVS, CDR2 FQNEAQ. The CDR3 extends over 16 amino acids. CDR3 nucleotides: TGTGCCAGCAGCTTAGAGGTCGGACAGGGGACCTCCGAGCAGTACTTC. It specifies CASSLEVGQGTSEQYF.

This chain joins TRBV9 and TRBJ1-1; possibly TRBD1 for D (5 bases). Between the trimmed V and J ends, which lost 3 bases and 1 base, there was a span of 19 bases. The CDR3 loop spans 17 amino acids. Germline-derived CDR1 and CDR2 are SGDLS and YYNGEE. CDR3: CASSGAGRTFGNTEAFF. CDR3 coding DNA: TGTGCCAGCAGCGGGGCAGGACGGACATTTGGGAACACTGAAGCTTTCTTT.

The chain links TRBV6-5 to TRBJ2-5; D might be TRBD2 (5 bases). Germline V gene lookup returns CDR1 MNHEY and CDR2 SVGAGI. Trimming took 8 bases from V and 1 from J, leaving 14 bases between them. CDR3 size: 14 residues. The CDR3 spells CASEPRVSQETQYF. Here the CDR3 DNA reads TGTGCCAGCGAACCGAGGGTCAGCCAAGAGACCCAGTACTTC.

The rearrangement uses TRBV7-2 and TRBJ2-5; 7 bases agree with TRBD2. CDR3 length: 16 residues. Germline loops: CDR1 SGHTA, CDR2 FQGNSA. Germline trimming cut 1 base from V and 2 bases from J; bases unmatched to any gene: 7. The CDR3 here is CASSLGWRGGQETQYF. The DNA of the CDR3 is TGTGCCAGCAGCTTAGGCTGGCGCGGGGGTCAAGAGACCCAGTACTTC.

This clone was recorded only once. The CDR3 sequence: CASSQDKRDRGNEKLFF. CDR3 in DNA: TGTGCCAGCAGCCAAGATAAGCGGGACAGGGGAAATGAAAAACTGTTTTTT. The V and J genes are TRBV14 and TRBJ1-4, with 10 positions matching TRBD1. The germline CDR1 and CDR2 sequences are SGHDN and FVKESK. This CDR3 is built from 17 residues. V lost 0 bases, J lost 5 bases, and 6 bases stayed unmatched.

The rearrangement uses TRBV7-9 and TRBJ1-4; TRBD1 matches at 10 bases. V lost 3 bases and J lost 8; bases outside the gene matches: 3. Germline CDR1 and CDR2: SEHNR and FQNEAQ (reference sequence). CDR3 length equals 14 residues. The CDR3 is CASSLGQGKEKLFF. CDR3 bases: TGTGCCAGCAGCTTGGGACAGGGGAAGGAAAAACTGTTTTTT. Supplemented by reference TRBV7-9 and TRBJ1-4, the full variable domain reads DTGVSQNPRHKITKRGQNVTFRCDPISEHNRLYWYRQTLGQGPEFLTYFQNEAQLEKSRLLSDRFSAERPKGSFSTLEIQRTEQGDSAMYLCASSLGQGKEKLFFGSGTQLSVL.

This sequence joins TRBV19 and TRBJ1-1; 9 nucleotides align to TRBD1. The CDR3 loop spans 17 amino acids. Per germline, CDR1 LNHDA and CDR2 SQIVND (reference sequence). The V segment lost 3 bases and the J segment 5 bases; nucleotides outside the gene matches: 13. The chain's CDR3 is CASSIRVWDRAKTEAFF. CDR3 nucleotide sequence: TGTGCCAGTAGTATTCGAGTGTGGGACAGGGCAAAGACTGAAGCTTTCTTT.

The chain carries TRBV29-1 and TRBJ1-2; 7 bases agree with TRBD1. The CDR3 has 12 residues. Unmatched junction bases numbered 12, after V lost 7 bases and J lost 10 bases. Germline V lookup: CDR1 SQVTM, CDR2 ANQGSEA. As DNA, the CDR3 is TGCAGCGAAGAAAAGACAGGGCCGGTCTACACCTTC. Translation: CSEEKTGPVYTF.

The DNA of the CDR3 is TGTGCCACCAGCAGAGATCGAGGGACTGGAAACACCATATATTTT. Translation gives CATSRDRGTGNTIYF. V gene TRBV15 combines with J gene TRBJ1-3; D remains ambiguous. The germline V gene encodes CDR1 LNHNV and CDR2 YYDKDF (reference sequence). Trimming left V 0 bases short and J 2 bases short, with 8 bases between. The CDR3 length is 15 residues.

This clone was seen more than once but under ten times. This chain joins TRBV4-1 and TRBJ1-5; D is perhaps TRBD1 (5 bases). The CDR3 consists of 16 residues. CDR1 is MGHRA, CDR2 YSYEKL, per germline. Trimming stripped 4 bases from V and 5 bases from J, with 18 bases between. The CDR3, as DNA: TGCGCCAGCAGCCCCGGTGGGCAGGGTCCTGATCAGCCCCAGCATTTT. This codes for CASSPGGQGPDQPQHF.

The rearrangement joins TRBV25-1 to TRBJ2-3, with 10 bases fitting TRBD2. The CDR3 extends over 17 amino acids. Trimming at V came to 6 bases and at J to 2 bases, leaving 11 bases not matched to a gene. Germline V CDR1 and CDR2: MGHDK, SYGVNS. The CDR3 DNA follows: TGTGCCAGCAGCCTCAACCCACTAGCGGGGTTCACAGATACGCAGTATTTT. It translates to CASSLNPLAGFTDTQYF.

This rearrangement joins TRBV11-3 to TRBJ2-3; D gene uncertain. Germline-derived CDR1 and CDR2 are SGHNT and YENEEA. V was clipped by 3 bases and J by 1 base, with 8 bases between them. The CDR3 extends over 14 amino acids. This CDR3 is CASSFSTRTDTQYF. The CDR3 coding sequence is TGTGCCAGCAGCTTCTCCACCCGCACAGATACGCAGTATTTT.

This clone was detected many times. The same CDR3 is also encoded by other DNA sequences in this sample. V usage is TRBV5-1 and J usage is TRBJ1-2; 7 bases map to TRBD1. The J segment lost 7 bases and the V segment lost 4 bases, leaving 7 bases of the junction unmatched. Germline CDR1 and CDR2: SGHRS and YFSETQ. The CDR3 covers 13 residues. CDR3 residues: CASSPTGDTGYTF. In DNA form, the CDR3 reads TGCGCCAGCAGCCCTACAGGGGATACTGGCTACACCTTC.

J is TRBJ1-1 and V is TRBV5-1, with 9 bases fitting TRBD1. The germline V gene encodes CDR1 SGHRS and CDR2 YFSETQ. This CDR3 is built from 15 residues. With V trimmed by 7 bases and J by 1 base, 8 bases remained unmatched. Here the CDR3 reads CASSRLGQGNTEAFF. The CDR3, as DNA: TGCGCCAGCTCTCGGTTGGGACAGGGGAACACTGAAGCTTTCTTT.